This record looks at one TCR beta chain sequence and its context. Its antigen is as yet unknown. The protocol was immunoSEQ multiplex PCR, while the TCRdb copy is restricted to in-frame clones and leaves out a portion. The table has more than 95,000 clones, 88% seen once. This record comes from a study of T cell responses to AZD1222 COVID-19 vaccine. Germline CDR1 reads GTSNPN; CDR2 reads SVGIG (reference sequence). Trimming left V 0 bases short and J 13 bases short, with 12 bases between. This CDR3 comprises 12 residues. Overall study findings and caveats: Reportedly, nearly half the spike-specific TCRs target unmutated variant regions. Just 5 to 7 AZD1222 recipients tested seropositive at baseline. Among the donors, most were white British and more were female, and clonal diversity was possibly underestimated.

The receptor was isolated from an adult who received the AZD1222 COVID-19 vaccine. The source was peripheral blood, collected 28 days after the second AZD1222 dose. V and J are TRBV30 and TRBJ2-2; unclear D gene. The CDR3 sequence is CAWSVVARGLFF. In nucleotides, the CDR3 is TGTGCCTGGAGTGTAGTGGCCCGTGGGCTGTTTTTT.